This TCR beta chain emerged from a study of T cell changes during pregnancy in multiple sclerosis (dated by TCRdb to about 2019). About the full investigation: The study examined how the T cell repertoire changed over the course of pregnancy in women with multiple sclerosis.

Worth noting for this clone: No antigen is known for it. The record has no base qualities; no much larger clone is one base away.

The receptor library was made with the immunoSEQ multiplex PCR assay. TCRdb took this table from immuneACCESS and kept in-frame rearrangements with V and J called. Such tables lack part of the clones; where checked against another copy, unresolved V genes explain under half of the gap, and the rest is unexplained. Here the sample has around 30,000 clones; under 95% occur a single time. The top ten constitute around 0.38% of the sample. From cysteine to phenylalanine, the CDR3 is 15 amino acids long. Only CDR3 DNA remains: 45 bases, in frame from the first base. The germline V and J ends show losses of 6 bases and 8 bases respectively, and no gene match explains 10 bases of the junction. Based on the germline V gene, the CDR1 and CDR2 sequences are SGHAT and FQNNGV.

The sample consisted of CD4+ T cells from peripheral blood mononuclear cells, taken in the second trimester of pregnancy. The clonotype originates from a female donor with multiple sclerosis, enrolled in a pregnancy study. The sequence is built from TRBV11-2 and TRBJ2-2, and 9 bases in between align with TRBD2. CDR3 protein: CASRISGSSLGELFF. The DNA reads as follows: TGTGCCAGCAGAATTAGCGGGAGTAGTTTGGGGGAGCTGTTTTTT.